A selection of T cell receptor beta chains follows, all from one sample in a study of blood T cell repertoires in COVID-19. Produced via immunoSEQ multiplex PCR; TCRdb's table is partial and in-frame only. The table records around 70,000 clones, approximately 80% of them present only once. Material for sequencing was peripheral blood. The receptors derive from a man aged 80 or over with acute or convalescent COVID-19. Both conserved end residues are part of each CDR3. The order of the fields is CDR3 length, J gene, V gene, clone size, D gene, CDR3 DNA, CDR3 protein. The D gene is left open where the match is weak. A row's size may be missing; if present it is once, few, many or a size class.

length: 16; J: TRBJ2-7; V: TRBV18; size: .; D: TRBD1; DNA: TGTGCCAGCTCACCACAGGCAGGGGGCGTCTCCTACGAGCAGTACTTC; CDR3: CASSPQAGGVSYEQYF
length: 16; J: TRBJ2-2; V: TRBV7-8; size: .; D: .; DNA: TGTGCCAGCAGCTCCCGACAGGGAGGAAACACCGGGGAGCTGTTTTTT; CDR3: CASSSRQGGNTGELFF
length: 16; J: TRBJ2-2; V: TRBV6-5; size: .; D: .; DNA: TGTGCCAGCAGTTCTACCAACAGGGAGAACACCGGGGAGCTGTTTTTT; CDR3: CASSSTNRENTGELFF
length: 13; J: TRBJ1-5; V: TRBV24-1; size: .; D: .; DNA: TGTGCCACCTCCGACAGCTACAATCAGCCCCAGCATTTT; CDR3: CATSDSYNQPQHF
length: 13; J: TRBJ1-6; V: TRBV7-2; size: few; D: .; DNA: TGTGCCAGCAGCTTGGTGAGGGATTCACCCCTCCACTTT; CDR3: CASSLVRDSPLHF
length: 16; J: TRBJ2-2; V: TRBV6-5; size: .; D: .; DNA: TGTGCCAGCAGTTACCTTCAGGGAACGAACACCGGGGAGCTGTTTTTT; CDR3: CASSYLQGTNTGELFF
length: 13; J: TRBJ2-5; V: TRBV24-1; size: .; D: TRBD2; DNA: TGTGCCACCAGTGCGGGGGGCCAAGAGACCCAGTACTTC; CDR3: CATSAGGQETQYF
length: 16; J: TRBJ1-2; V: TRBV7-2; size: .; D: TRBD1; DNA: TGTGCCAGCAGCTCCGTAAGGACAGGGCCCAACTATGGCTACACCTTC; CDR3: CASSSVRTGPNYGYTF
length: 18; J: TRBJ2-2; V: TRBV4-3; size: .; D: TRBD1; DNA: TGCGCCAGCAGCCAAGATCGGGTACAGGGGGCGAACACCGGGGAGCTGTTTTTT; CDR3: CASSQDRVQGANTGELFF
length: 13; J: TRBJ2-7; V: TRBV21-1; size: .; D: .; DNA: TGTGCCAGAAGTCGGGGGGCGCCCTACGAGCAGTACTTC; CDR3: CARSRGAPYEQYF
length: 17; J: TRBJ1-2; V: TRBV28; size: .; D: .; DNA: TGTGCCAGCAGACCCAGGACACCTTCGACCCTCAACTATGGCTACACCTTC; CDR3: CASRPRTPSTLNYGYTF
length: 18; J: TRBJ2-5; V: TRBV18; size: .; D: TRBD2; DNA: TGTGCCAGCTCACCACTCGGGACTAGCGGGGGGAACCAAGAGACCCAGTACTTC; CDR3: CASSPLGTSGGNQETQYF
length: 15; J: TRBJ1-2; V: TRBV6-1; size: .; D: .; DNA: TGTGCCAGCAGTGAAGGAGGGAGGGATGGCTATGGCTACACCTTC; CDR3: CASSEGGRDGYGYTF
length: 14; J: TRBJ1-5; V: TRBV28; size: .; D: .; DNA: TGTGCCAGCAGTTTATCACAGGGCCGACAGCCCCAGCATTTT; CDR3: CASSLSQGRQPQHF
length: 12; J: TRBJ2-2; V: TRBV12-5; size: few; D: .; DNA: TGTGCTAGTGGGCCAGGGATCGGGGAGCTGTTTTTT; CDR3: CASGPGIGELFF
length: 15; J: TRBJ1-2; V: TRBV28; size: .; D: .; DNA: TGTGCCAGCAAGAGGTTGACAGCCACTAACTATGGCTACACCTTC; CDR3: CASKRLTATNYGYTF
length: 17; J: TRBJ2-3; V: TRBV9; size: .; D: TRBD2; DNA: TGTGCCAGCAGCGTAGATAGATCGCGGGAGGGCACAGATACGCAGTATTTT; CDR3: CASSVDRSREGTDTQYF
length: 15; J: TRBJ1-6; V: TRBV27; size: .; D: .; DNA: TGTGCCAGCAGTTTAGGGGGGGAGAATAATTCACCCCTCCACTTT; CDR3: CASSLGGENNSPLHF
length: 15; J: TRBJ2-7; V: TRBV6-6; size: once; D: TRBD2; DNA: TGTGCCAGCAGTGTTAGCGGGAGGGCCTCCTACGAGCAGTACTTC; CDR3: CASSVSGRASYEQYF
length: 14; J: TRBJ1-1; V: TRBV3-1/TRBV3-2; size: few; D: .; DNA: TGTGCCAGCAGCCAAGGTTCAGGGAACACTGAAGCTTTCTTT; CDR3: CASSQGSGNTEAFF
length: 13; J: TRBJ1-6; V: TRBV9; size: once; D: .; DNA: TGTGCCAGCAGCACGACCGGGGATTCACCCCTCCACTTT; CDR3: CASSTTGDSPLHF
length: 12; J: TRBJ2-5; V: TRBV28; size: few; D: .; DNA: TGTGCCAGCAGTCTAGACGGGTCGACCCAGTACTTC; CDR3: CASSLDGSTQYF
length: 17; J: TRBJ1-4; V: TRBV4-3; size: .; D: .; DNA: TGCGCCAGCAGCCAAGATCTAGGAGGGACGGCTAATGAAAAACTGTTTTTT; CDR3: CASSQDLGGTANEKLFF
length: 15; J: TRBJ2-7; V: TRBV30; size: .; D: .; DNA: TGTGCCTGGAGTTCCTCCTCGGGGTTGATCTACGAGCAGTACTTC; CDR3: CAWSSSSGLIYEQYF
length: 13; J: TRBJ1-5; V: TRBV28; size: .; D: TRBD1; DNA: TGTGCCAGTACCGAGACAGGGAATCAGCCCCAGCATTTT; CDR3: CASTETGNQPQHF
length: 14; J: TRBJ1-4; V: TRBV7-2; size: .; D: .; DNA: TGTGCCAGCAGCTCCAGGGTACCTCAGGGAAAACTGTTTTTT; CDR3: CASSSRVPQGKLFF
length: 14; J: TRBJ2-1; V: TRBV7-2; size: .; D: TRBD1; DNA: TGTGCCAGCAGCTTCCGGACAGGGTGGGGTGAGCAGTTCTTC; CDR3: CASSFRTGWGEQFF
length: 14; J: TRBJ2-7; V: TRBV23-1; size: .; D: .; DNA: TGCGCCAGCATCGAATTGGACATTCTCCTGGAGCAGTACTTC; CDR3: CASIELDILLEQYF
length: 14; J: TRBJ1-1; V: TRBV4-1; size: .; D: .; DNA: TGCGCCAGCAGCAATAATATCCGGTCACCCGAAGCTTTCTTT; CDR3: CASSNNIRSPEAFF
length: 15; J: TRBJ2-7; V: TRBV27; size: .; D: TRBD2; DNA: TGTGCCAGCAGTTTTGGGGCTAGCGGCTCCTACGAGCAGTACTTC; CDR3: CASSFGASGSYEQYF
length: 15; J: TRBJ1-1; V: TRBV30; size: .; D: .; DNA: TGTGCCTGGAGTAAACAGGCAGGGGTGGGCACTGAAGCTTTCTTT; CDR3: CAWSKQAGVGTEAFF
length: 12; J: TRBJ2-7; V: TRBV28; size: .; D: .; DNA: TGTGCCAGCAGTTACGGGACCTACGAGCAGTACTTC; CDR3: CASSYGTYEQYF
length: 14; J: TRBJ2-7; V: TRBV27; size: .; D: TRBD2; DNA: TGTGCCAGCAGTTTTGGCGGGGGCTCCTACGAGCAGTACTTC; CDR3: CASSFGGGSYEQYF
length: 15; J: TRBJ1-5; V: TRBV7-9; size: .; D: .; DNA: TGTGCCAGCAGCTTAGGGGGACTTAGCAATCAGCCCCAGCATTTT; CDR3: CASSLGGLSNQPQHF
length: 16; J: TRBJ1-5; V: TRBV6-6; size: .; D: .; DNA: TGTGCCAGCAGTACGGGGACTCACGCGGGCAATCAGCCCCAGCATTTT; CDR3: CASSTGTHAGNQPQHF
length: 16; J: TRBJ2-3; V: TRBV5-1; size: once; D: TRBD2; DNA: TGCGCCAGCAGCCAAGTACTAGCGGGGGCCCCAGATACGCAGTATTTT; CDR3: CASSQVLAGAPDTQYF
length: 15; J: TRBJ2-1; V: TRBV9; size: .; D: .; DNA: TGTGCCAGCAGCGTAGGACAGTCTCGAAGCAATGAGCAGTTCTTC; CDR3: CASSVGQSRSNEQFF
length: 15; J: TRBJ1-5; V: TRBV5-1; size: .; D: .; DNA: TGCGCCAGCAGCTTGGGGACAGAACCCAATCAGCCCCAGCATTTT; CDR3: CASSLGTEPNQPQHF
length: 16; J: TRBJ1-5; V: TRBV9; size: .; D: TRBD1; DNA: TGTGCCAGCAGCGTAGGAGGTGACAGGGTTTTCCAGCCCCAGCATTTT; CDR3: CASSVGGDRVFQPQHF
length: 12; J: TRBJ1-1; V: TRBV11-2; size: .; D: TRBD1; DNA: TGTGCCAGCAGCTTTAGGGGACAGGCAGCTTTCTTT; CDR3: CASSFRGQAAFF
length: 15; J: TRBJ2-1; V: TRBV18; size: .; D: TRBD1; DNA: TGTGCCAGCTCACCGGGACAGGGGGCCTACAATGAGCAGTTCTTC; CDR3: CASSPGQGAYNEQFF
length: 15; J: TRBJ2-2; V: TRBV5-1; size: .; D: .; DNA: TGCGCCAGCAGCTTGGCAGCGGAAGGCACCGGGGAGCTGTTTTTT; CDR3: CASSLAAEGTGELFF
length: 13; J: TRBJ2-5; V: TRBV15; size: .; D: .; DNA: TGTGCCACCAGCAGAGATTTGTTAGGACAGTTGTACTTC; CDR3: CATSRDLLGQLYF
length: 15; J: TRBJ2-7; V: TRBV4-2; size: .; D: TRBD2; DNA: TGTGCCAGCAGCCAAGCTACCGGGACTAGCAACGAGCAGTACTTC; CDR3: CASSQATGTSNEQYF
length: 14; J: TRBJ1-5; V: TRBV4-2; size: .; D: TRBD1; DNA: TGTGCCAGCAGCCAGGACAGGGGGTATCAGCCCCAGCATTTT; CDR3: CASSQDRGYQPQHF
length: 16; J: TRBJ2-7; V: TRBV15; size: .; D: TRBD1; DNA: TGTGCCACCAGCTCACAGGGGGCGAAGAGCTCCTACGAGCAGTACTTC; CDR3: CATSSQGAKSSYEQYF
length: 13; J: TRBJ1-2; V: TRBV27; size: few; D: TRBD1; DNA: TGTGCCAGCAGCCGACAGGGGAACTATGGCTACACCTTC; CDR3: CASSRQGNYGYTF
length: 17; J: TRBJ2-3; V: TRBV9; size: .; D: .; DNA: TGTGCCAGCAGCGTCCTCCCTCGGACTATGAGCACAGATACGCAGTATTTT; CDR3: CASSVLPRTMSTDTQYF
length: 12; J: TRBJ1-1; V: TRBV11-2; size: .; D: TRBD1; DNA: TGTGCCAGCAGATTAGGACAGGGTGCGGCTTTCTTT; CDR3: CASRLGQGAAFF